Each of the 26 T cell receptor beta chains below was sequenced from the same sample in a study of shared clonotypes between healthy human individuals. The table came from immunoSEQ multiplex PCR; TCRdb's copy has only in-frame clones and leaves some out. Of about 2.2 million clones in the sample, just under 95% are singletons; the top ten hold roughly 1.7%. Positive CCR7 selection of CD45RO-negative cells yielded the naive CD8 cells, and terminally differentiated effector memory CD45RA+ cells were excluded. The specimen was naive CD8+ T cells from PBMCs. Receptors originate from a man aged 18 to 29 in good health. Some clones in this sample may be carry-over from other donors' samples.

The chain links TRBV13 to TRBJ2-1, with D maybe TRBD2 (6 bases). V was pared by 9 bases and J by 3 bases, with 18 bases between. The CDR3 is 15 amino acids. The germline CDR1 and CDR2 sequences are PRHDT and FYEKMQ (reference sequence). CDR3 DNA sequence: TGTGCCAGACCATACCACTGGCGGGGCTACAATGAGCAGTTCTTC. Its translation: CARPYHWRGYNEQFF.

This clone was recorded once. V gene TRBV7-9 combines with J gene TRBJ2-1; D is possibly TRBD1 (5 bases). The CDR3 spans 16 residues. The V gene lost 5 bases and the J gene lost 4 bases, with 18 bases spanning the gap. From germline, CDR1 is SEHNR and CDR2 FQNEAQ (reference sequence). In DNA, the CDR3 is TGTGCCAGCAGCCCCTCATCAGGGATCCTTTACAATGAGCAGTTCTTC. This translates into CASSPSSGILYNEQFF.

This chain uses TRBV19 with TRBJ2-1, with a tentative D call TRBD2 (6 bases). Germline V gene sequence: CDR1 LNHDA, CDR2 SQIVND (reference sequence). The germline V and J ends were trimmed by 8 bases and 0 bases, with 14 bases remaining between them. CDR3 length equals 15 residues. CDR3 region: CASRPGVSSYNEQFF. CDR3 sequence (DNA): TGTGCCAGTCGGCCGGGGGTGAGCTCCTACAATGAGCAGTTCTTC.

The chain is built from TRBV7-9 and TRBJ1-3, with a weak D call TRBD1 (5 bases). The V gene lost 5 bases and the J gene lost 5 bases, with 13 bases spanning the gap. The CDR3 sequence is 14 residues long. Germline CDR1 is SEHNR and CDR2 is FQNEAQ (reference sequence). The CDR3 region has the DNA TGTGCCAGCAGCCCGCCGAAGGACAGAAACACCATATATTTT. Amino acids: CASSPPKDRNTIYF.

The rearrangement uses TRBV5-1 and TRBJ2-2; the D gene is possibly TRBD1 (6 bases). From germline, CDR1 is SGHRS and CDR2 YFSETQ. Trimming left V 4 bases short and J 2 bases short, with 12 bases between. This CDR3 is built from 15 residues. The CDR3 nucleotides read TGCGCCAGCAGCGCCCTCGGGACAAACACCGGGGAGCTGTTTTTT. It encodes CASSALGTNTGELFF.

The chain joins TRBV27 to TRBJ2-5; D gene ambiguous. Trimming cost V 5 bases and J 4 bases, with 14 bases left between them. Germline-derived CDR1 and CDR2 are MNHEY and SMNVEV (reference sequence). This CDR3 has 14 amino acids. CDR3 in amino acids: CASSPGWVAETQYF. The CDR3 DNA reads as TGTGCCAGCAGTCCCGGATGGGTGGCAGAGACCCAGTACTTC.

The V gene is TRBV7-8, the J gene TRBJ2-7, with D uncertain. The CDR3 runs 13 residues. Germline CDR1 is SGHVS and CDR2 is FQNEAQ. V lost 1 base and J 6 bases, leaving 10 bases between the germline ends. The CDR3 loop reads CASSLGFDPEQYF. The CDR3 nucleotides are TGTGCCAGCAGCTTAGGGTTCGACCCCGAGCAGTACTTC. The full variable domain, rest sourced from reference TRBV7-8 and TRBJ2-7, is GAGVSQSPRYKVAKRGQDVALRCDPISGHVSLFWYQQALGQGPEFLTYFQNEAQLDKSGLPSDRFFAERPEGSVSTLKIQRTQQEDSAVYLCASSLGFDPEQYFGPGTRLTVT.

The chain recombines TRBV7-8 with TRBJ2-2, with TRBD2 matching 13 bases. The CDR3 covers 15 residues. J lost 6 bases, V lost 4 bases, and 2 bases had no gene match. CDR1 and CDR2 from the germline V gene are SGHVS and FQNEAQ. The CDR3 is CASSSGLAGAGELFF. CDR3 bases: TGTGCCAGCAGCTCAGGACTAGCGGGAGCCGGGGAGCTGTTTTTT.

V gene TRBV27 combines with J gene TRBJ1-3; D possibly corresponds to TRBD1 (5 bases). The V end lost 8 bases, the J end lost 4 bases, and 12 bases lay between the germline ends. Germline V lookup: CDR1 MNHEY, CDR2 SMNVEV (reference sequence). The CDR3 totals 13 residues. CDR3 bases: TGTGCCAGCGGGGACTTGGGAGGAAACACCATATATTTT. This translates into CASGDLGGNTIYF.

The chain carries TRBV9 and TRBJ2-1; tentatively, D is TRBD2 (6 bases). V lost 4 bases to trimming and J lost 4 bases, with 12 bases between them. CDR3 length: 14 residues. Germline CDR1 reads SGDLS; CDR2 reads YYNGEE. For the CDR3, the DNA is TGTGCCAGCAGCCCCTCTAGCGAGTACAATGAGCAGTTCTTC. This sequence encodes CASSPSSEYNEQFF. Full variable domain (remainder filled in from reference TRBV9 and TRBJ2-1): DSGVTQTPKHLITATGQRVTLRCSPRSGDLSVYWYQQSLDQGLQFLIQYYNGEERAKGNILERFSAQQFPDLHSELNLSSLELGDSALYFCASSPSSEYNEQFFGPGTRLTVL.

The CDR3 sequence: CASSLEGPTTGELFF. DNA for the CDR3: TGTGCCAGCAGCTTAGAGGGGCCCACGACCGGGGAGCTGTTTTTT. The chain employs TRBV13 and TRBJ2-2; a weak D match, TRBD1 (5 bases). CDR1 is PRHDT and CDR2 is FYEKMQ in the germline V gene (reference sequence). The CDR3 runs 15 residues. V was trimmed by 1 base and J by 5 bases, leaving 11 bases between them.

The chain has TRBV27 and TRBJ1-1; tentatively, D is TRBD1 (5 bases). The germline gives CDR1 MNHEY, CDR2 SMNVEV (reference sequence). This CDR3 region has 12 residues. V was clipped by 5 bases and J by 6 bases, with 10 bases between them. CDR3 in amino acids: CASSPSGAEAFF. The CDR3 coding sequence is TGTGCCAGCAGTCCCTCGGGGGCTGAAGCTTTCTTT.

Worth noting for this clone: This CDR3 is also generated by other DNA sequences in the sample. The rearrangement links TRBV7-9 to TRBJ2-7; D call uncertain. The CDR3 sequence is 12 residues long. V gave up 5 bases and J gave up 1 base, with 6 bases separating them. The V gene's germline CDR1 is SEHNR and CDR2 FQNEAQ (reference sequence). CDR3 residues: CASSQSSYEQYF. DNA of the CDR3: TGTGCCAGCAGCCAGTCGTCCTACGAGCAGTACTTC.

CDR3 residues: CASSPTPTGELFF. In nucleotides, the CDR3 is TGTGCCAGCAGCCCGACCCCCACCGGGGAGCTGTTTTTT. This sequence joins TRBV27 and TRBJ2-2; D not certain. The V end was cut by 6 bases, the J end by 4 bases, with 9 bases between. The CDR3 loop spans 13 amino acids. The germline V gene has CDR1 MNHEY and CDR2 SMNVEV (reference sequence).

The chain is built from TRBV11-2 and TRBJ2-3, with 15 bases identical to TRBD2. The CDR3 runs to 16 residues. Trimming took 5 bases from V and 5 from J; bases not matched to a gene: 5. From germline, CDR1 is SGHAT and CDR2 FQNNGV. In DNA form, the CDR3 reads TGTGCCAGCAGCCACAGGGGACTAGCGGGAGGAGATACGCAGTATTTT. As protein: CASSHRGLAGGDTQYF.

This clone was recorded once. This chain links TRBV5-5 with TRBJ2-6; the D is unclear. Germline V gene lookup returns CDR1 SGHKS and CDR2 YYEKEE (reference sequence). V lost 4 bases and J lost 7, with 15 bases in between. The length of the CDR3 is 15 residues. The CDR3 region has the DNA TGTGCCAGCAGCCGCAACGGGCGGAATGCCAACGTCCTGACTTTC. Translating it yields CASSRNGRNANVLTF. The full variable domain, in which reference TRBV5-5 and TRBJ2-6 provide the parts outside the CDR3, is DAGVTQSPTHLIKTRGQQVTLRCSPISGHKSVSWYQQVLGQGPQFIFQYYEKEERGRGNFPDRFSARQFPNYSSELNVNALLLGDSALYLCASSRNGRNANVLTFGAGSRLTVL.

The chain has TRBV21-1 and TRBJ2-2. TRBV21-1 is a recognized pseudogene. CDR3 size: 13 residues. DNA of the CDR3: TGTGCCAGCAGCAAGGGTTTCACCGGGGAGCTGTTTTTT. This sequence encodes CASSKGFTGELFF.

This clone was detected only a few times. The CDR3 loop reads CASSLSGRGTEQYF. Here the CDR3 DNA reads TGTGCCAGCAGTCTTAGCGGGAGGGGTACCGAGCAGTACTTC. The chain combines TRBV25-1 with TRBJ2-5; 11 nucleotides align to TRBD2. The J call may be incorrect, as the DNA end agrees better with TRBJ2-7. This CDR3 region has 14 residues. In germline, CDR1 is MGHDK, CDR2 SYGVNS.

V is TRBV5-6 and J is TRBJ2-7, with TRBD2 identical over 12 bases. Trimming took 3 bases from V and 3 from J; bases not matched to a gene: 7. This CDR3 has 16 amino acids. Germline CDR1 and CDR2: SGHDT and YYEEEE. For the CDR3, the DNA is TGTGCCAGCAGCTCGTGGACTAGCGGGATCCTCTACGAGCAGTACTTC. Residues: CASSSWTSGILYEQYF.

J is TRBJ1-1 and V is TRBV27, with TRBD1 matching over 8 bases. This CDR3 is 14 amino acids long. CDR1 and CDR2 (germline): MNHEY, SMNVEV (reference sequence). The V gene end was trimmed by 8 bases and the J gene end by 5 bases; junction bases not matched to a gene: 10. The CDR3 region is CASRVGQGLTEAFF. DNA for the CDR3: TGTGCCAGCCGTGTCGGACAGGGTTTGACTGAAGCTTTCTTT.

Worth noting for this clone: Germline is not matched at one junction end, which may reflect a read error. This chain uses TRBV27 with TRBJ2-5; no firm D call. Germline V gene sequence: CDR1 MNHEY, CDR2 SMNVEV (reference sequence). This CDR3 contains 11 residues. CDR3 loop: CASRLQGTQYF. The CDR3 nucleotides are TGTGCCAGCAGACTCCAAGGGACCCAGTACTTC.

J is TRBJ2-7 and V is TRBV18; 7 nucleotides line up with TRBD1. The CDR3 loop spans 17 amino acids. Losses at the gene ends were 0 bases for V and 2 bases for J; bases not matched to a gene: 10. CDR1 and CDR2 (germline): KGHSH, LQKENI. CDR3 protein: CASSPPGRTGPTYEQYF. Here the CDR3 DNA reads TGTGCCAGCTCACCACCAGGCCGGACAGGTCCAACCTACGAGCAGTACTTC. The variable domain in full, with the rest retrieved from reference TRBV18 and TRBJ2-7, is NAGVMQNPRHLVRRRGQEARLRCSPMKGHSHVYWYRQLPEEGLKFMVYLQKENIIDESGMPKERFSAEFPKEGPSILRIQQVVRGDSAAYFCASSPPGRTGPTYEQYFGPGTRLTVT.

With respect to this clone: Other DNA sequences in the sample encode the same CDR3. Written as DNA, the CDR3 is TGTGCCAGCAGCTTAGTCCAGGGGGCGAACACTGAAGCTTTCTTT. Amino acid sequence: CASSLVQGANTEAFF. The chain is built from TRBV7-9 and TRBJ1-1; 8 bases line up with TRBD1. Germline CDR1 is SEHNR and CDR2 is FQNEAQ (reference sequence). This CDR3 has 15 residues. V trimming: 1 base; J trimming: 1 base; junction bases outside the gene matches: 2.

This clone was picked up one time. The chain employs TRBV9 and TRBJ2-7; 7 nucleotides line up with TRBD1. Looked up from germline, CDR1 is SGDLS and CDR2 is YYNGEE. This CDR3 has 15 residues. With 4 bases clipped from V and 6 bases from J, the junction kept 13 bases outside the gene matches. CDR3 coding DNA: TGTGCCAGCAGCCCATCCGGGACAGCGACTGGCGAGCAGTACTTC. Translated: CASSPSGTATGEQYF.

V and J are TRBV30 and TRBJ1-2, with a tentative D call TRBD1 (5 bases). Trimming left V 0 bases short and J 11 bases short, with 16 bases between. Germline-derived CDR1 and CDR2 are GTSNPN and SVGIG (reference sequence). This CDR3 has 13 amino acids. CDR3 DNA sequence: TGTGCCTGGAGTGTCGTCACCGGGGGTTTGTACACCTTC. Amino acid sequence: CAWSVVTGGLYTF.

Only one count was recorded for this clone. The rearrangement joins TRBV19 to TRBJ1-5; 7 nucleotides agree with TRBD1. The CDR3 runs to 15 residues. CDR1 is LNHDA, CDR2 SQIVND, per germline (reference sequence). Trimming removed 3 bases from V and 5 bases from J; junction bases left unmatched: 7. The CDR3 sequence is CASSMFGTEDQPQHF. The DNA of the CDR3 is TGTGCCAGTAGTATGTTTGGGACAGAGGATCAGCCCCAGCATTTT.